This T cell receptor beta chain emerged from a study of T-cell reconstitution after alpha-beta-depleted transplantation in children. A TCRbeta library incorporating unique molecular identifiers was prepared. TCRdb ran MiXCR on the PCR reads and lists one entry per CDR3 protein. The sample records 490,000 or so distinct CDR3 sequences, 9.5% to 15% being singletons. The CDR3 loop spans 16 amino acids. Germline V gene data show CDR1 as SSHAT and CDR2 as FNYEAQ (reference sequence). The trim removed 5 bases at V and 0 bases at J, leaving 6 bases unmatched. The sequencing used PBMCs from the stem cell graft donor, collected from the stem cell graft. The chain is built from TRBV7-7 and TRBJ2-1, with TRBD2 matching 8 bases. The receptor was derived from a human donor who donated a stem cell graft to a child with combined immunodeficiency. The CDR3 nucleotides are TGTGCCAGCAGCCCCATGGCGGGAGGCTCCTACAATGAGCAGTTCTTC. This translates into CASSPMAGGSYNEQFF.